This T cell receptor (beta chain) was sequenced in a study of human T cells and chemical hapten exposure. Turning to the study itself: Variation in per-sample TCR yields came mainly from small pooled library volume differences.

Time point defined: pre-sensitization, week 0. Treatment meaning: therapeutic diphenylcyclopropenone sensitization with weekly scalp DPC. Alopecia patients between 18 and 70 years old and suitable for DPC were used as donors. Per the original data handling: Samples had a median of around 100,000 TCRs, ranging roughly 20,000 to 700,000. One entry per CDR3 protein, called by TCRdb with MiXCR from the RACE reads. TCRdb, not the original authors, processed these V and J calls. The sample has fewer than 300,000 distinct CDR3 sequences, more than 6.5% seen once. Findings of the study overall: The donor cohort had alopecia, so its immune response may not match that of healthy people.

Looked up from germline, CDR1 is MNHEY and CDR2 is SVGAGI. The CDR3 contains 15 residues. J gave up 5 bases and V 2 bases, and 6 bases lay outside the gene matches. Concerning this clonotype: The antigen remains unidentified.

The source material was whole blood, sampled in connection with sensitization to the hapten diphenylcyclopropenone (DPC). This receptor was taken from a woman aged 35 to 49 with alopecia areata. Some clones in this sample may be carry-over from other donors' samples. The chain employs TRBV6-5 and TRBJ1-3; TRBD1 matches 7 bases. CDR3 residues: CASSYRTGGRNTIYF. Written as DNA, the CDR3 is TGTGCCAGCAGTTACCGGACAGGAGGGCGAAACACCATATATTTT.